The 23 T cell receptor beta chains given below trace back to one sample, sequenced in a study of cytomegalovirus exposure and HLA in healthy donors. A multiplex PCR was run with 60 Vbeta primers and 13 Jbeta primers. Assay used: immunoSEQ multiplex PCR; TCRdb lists only in-frame clones, some missing. This sample has about 180,000 clones, with 70% to 85% found just once. The source material was PBMCs. The source of these receptors is a man aged 18 to 29 in good health and CMV-seronegative.

The rearrangement joins TRBV7-2 to TRBJ2-7; the D gene is possibly TRBD2 (5 bases). The CDR3 is made up of 12 amino acids. The V gene lost 1 base and the J gene lost 7 bases, with 8 bases spanning the gap. The V gene's germline CDR1 is SGHTA and CDR2 FQGNSA. CDR3 loop: CASSLGTGEQYF. In nucleotides, the CDR3 is TGTGCCAGCAGCTTAGGGACGGGGGAGCAGTACTTC. The variable domain in full, with the rest retrieved from reference TRBV7-2 and TRBJ2-7, is GAGVSQSPSNKVTEKGKDVELRCDPISGHTALYWYRQSLGQGLEFLIYFQGNSAPDKSGLPSDRFSAERTGGSVSTLTIQRTQQEDSAVYLCASSLGTGEQYFGPGTRLTVT.

This chain links TRBV4-2 with TRBJ2-7; 12 positions agree with TRBD2. The CDR3 totals 20 residues. Germline V gives CDR1 LGHNA, CDR2 YNFKEQ. Trimming took 0 bases from V and 4 from J; bases not matched to a gene: 16. The chain's CDR3 is CASSQEIAGGRTSGMYEQYF. Here the CDR3 DNA reads TGTGCCAGCAGCCAAGAAATAGCAGGGGGTAGGACTAGCGGGATGTACGAGCAGTACTTC.

In DNA, the CDR3 is TGTGCCACCAGCAGAGATCAAGTGGTGGACAGGGACTATGGCTACACCTTC. This sequence encodes CATSRDQVVDRDYGYTF. The chain combines TRBV15 with TRBJ1-2; 8 bases fit TRBD1. CDR1 and CDR2 from the germline V gene are LNHNV and YYDKDF (reference sequence). There are 17 residues in the CDR3. V lost 0 bases to trimming and J lost 3 bases; unmatched junction nucleotides: 9. The full variable domain, in which reference TRBV15 and TRBJ1-2 provide the parts outside the CDR3, is DAMVIQNPRYQVTQFGKPVTLSCSQTLNHNVMYWYQQKSSQAPKLLFHYYDKDFNNEADTPDNFQSRRPNTSFCFLDIRSPGLGDTAMYLCATSRDQVVDRDYGYTFGSGTRLTVV.

The chain is built from TRBV7-2 and TRBJ2-5, with D uncertain. Germline lookup yields CDR1 SGHTA and CDR2 FQGNSA. The CDR3 is made up of 14 amino acids. V shed 5 bases and J shed 5 bases, with 15 bases lying between them. The CDR3 coding sequence is TGTGCCAGCAGCCCTGGCCGAGGATGGGAGACCCAGTACTTC. It yields the protein CASSPGRGWETQYF.

V usage is TRBV5-1 and J usage is TRBJ2-6; 7 nucleotides agree with TRBD1. Germline V gene data show CDR1 as SGHRS and CDR2 as YFSETQ. The trim removed 0 bases at V and 0 bases at J, leaving 6 bases unmatched. There are 18 residues in the CDR3. The CDR3 nucleotides read TGCGCCAGCAGCTTGGTGGCGACAGGGAGCTCTGGGGCCAACGTCCTGACTTTC. The encoded protein is CASSLVATGSSGANVLTF.

This chain uses TRBV29-1 with TRBJ1-2; possible D gene TRBD1, 6 bases. This CDR3 is 15 amino acids long. Germline-derived CDR1 and CDR2 are SQVTM and ANQGSEA. V lost 4 bases, J lost 1 base, and 16 bases lay in between. The CDR3 reads CSVGQRQENNYGYTF. The CDR3 DNA is TGCAGCGTTGGGCAACGACAGGAAAATAACTATGGCTACACCTTC.

Only one count was recorded for this clone. The chain is built from TRBV7-3 and TRBJ2-3, with TRBD1 identical over 7 bases. Germline CDR1 and CDR2: SGHTA and FQGTGA. The CDR3 loop spans 15 amino acids. Germline trimming cut 6 bases from V and 5 bases from J; bases unmatched to any gene: 11. The CDR3 DNA is TGTGCCAGCAGGTCCGGCGAGGGGGCGGGAGATACGCAGTATTTT. Translation: CASRSGEGAGDTQYF.

This clone was counted a single time. The J gene is TRBJ2-5, the V gene TRBV9; D is unclear. The CDR3 spans 16 residues. The V end lost 0 bases, the J end lost 0 bases, and 12 bases lay between the germline ends. Germline V lookup: CDR1 SGDLS, CDR2 YYNGEE. The CDR3 nucleotides read TGTGCCAGCAGCGTAGGTAGTAGCAGTAACCAAGAGACCCAGTACTTC. Translation: CASSVGSSSNQETQYF.

The CDR3 nucleotides read TGCAGCGGGGGGACAGGGGGCGGTAACTATGGCTACACCTTC. This codes for CSGGTGGGNYGYTF. The rearrangement links TRBV29-1 to TRBJ1-2, with 12 bases identical to TRBD1. V trimming: 7 bases; J trimming: 1 base; junction bases outside the gene matches: 4. From germline, CDR1 is SQVTM and CDR2 ANQGSEA. The length of the CDR3 is 14 residues.

The V and J genes are TRBV21-1 and TRBJ2-1; the D call TRBD2 from the table was never checked on the DNA. TRBV21-1 is shown as a pseudogene. This CDR3 region has 15 residues. In DNA, the CDR3 is TGTGCCAGCAGAAGTTATCCGTATAGCTTACATGAGCAGTTCTTC. Its protein product is CASRSYPYSLHEQFF.

The chain is built from TRBV10-1 and TRBJ2-1; TRBD2 matches at 10 bases. V lost 7 bases, J lost 7 bases, and 7 bases stayed unmatched. CDR3 length equals 14 residues. Germline values: CDR1 WNHNN, CDR2 SYGVQD (reference sequence). The CDR3 region is CASMDSGRRNEQFF. The CDR3 DNA follows: TGCGCCAGCATGGATAGCGGGAGGCGAAATGAGCAGTTCTTC.

This chain connects TRBV15 to TRBJ2-1, with D tentatively TRBD1 (5 bases). Trimming stripped 3 bases from V and 2 bases from J, with 17 bases between. The CDR3 has 17 amino acids. The germline CDR1 and CDR2 sequences are LNHNV and YYDKDF (reference sequence). The CDR3, as DNA: TGTGCCACCAGCAGCTCCTTGGCCAGGGTAACCTACAATGAGCAGTTCTTC. Translation: CATSSSLARVTYNEQFF.

V gene TRBV19 combines with J gene TRBJ1-2; TRBD1 matches at 7 bases. The V segment lost 7 bases and the J segment 0 bases; nucleotides outside the gene matches: 20. The CDR3 is 19 amino acids. The germline gives CDR1 LNHDA, CDR2 SQIVND (reference sequence). CDR3 loop: CASTQPTWTGIQANYGYTF. CDR3 nucleotides: TGTGCCAGTACTCAACCTACCTGGACAGGTATCCAAGCTAACTATGGCTACACCTTC.

The chain combines TRBV11-2 with TRBJ2-1; the match to TRBD1 covers 7 bases. The germline V gene encodes CDR1 SGHAT and CDR2 FQNNGV. V lost 5 bases and J lost 8; bases outside the gene matches: 12. The CDR3 length is 15 residues. The CDR3 nucleotides are TGTGCCAGCAGCACCCAAGGGGGCCGTATCGATGAGCAGTTCTTC. Protein product: CASSTQGGRIDEQFF.

The chain combines TRBV7-8 with TRBJ2-7; D possibly corresponds to TRBD2 (6 bases). V lost 1 base and J lost 6, with 22 bases in between. Germline loops: CDR1 SGHVS, CDR2 FQNEAQ. CDR3 length: 17 amino acids. The CDR3 nucleotides read TGTGCCAGCAGCTTAGTAACGAGGGGCCGAGTGGGGGGCGAGCAGTACTTC. Its translation: CASSLVTRGRVGGEQYF.

The chain has TRBV5-1 and TRBJ2-1; TRBD1 might be the D (6 bases). This CDR3 is built from 12 residues. The V and J ends lost 6 bases and 6 bases respectively, with 10 bases between them. CDR1 is SGHRS, CDR2 YFSETQ, per germline. The CDR3 DNA is TGCGCCAGCACGACAGGTGTCAATGAGCAGTTCTTC. Residues: CASTTGVNEQFF.

The V and J genes are TRBV7-8 and TRBJ1-5; TRBD1 matches at 8 bases. The CDR3 is 16 residues long. Losses at the gene ends were 5 bases for V and 0 bases for J; bases not matched to a gene: 6. Germline assignment: CDR1 SGHVS and CDR2 FQNEAQ. The CDR3 nucleotides are TGTGCCAGCAGCCCAGACAGGGGAAATAGCAATCAGCCCCAGCATTTT. This gives the protein CASSPDRGNSNQPQHF.

V usage is TRBV6-5 and J usage is TRBJ2-5, with 7 bases matching TRBD2. The J call may be in error: the DNA end matches TRBJ2-7 better. The CDR3 covers 15 residues. Per the germline V gene, CDR1 is MNHEY and CDR2 is SVGAGI. The CDR3 DNA reads as TGTGCCAGCAGTTACTCGTCTAGCGGAATTTACGAGCAGTACTTC. Residues: CASSYSSSGIYEQYF.

V usage is TRBV13 and J usage is TRBJ2-5, with TRBD2 matching 8 bases. With 2 bases clipped from V and 4 bases from J, the junction kept 12 bases outside the gene matches. CDR3 size: 17 residues. The germline V gene has CDR1 PRHDT and CDR2 FYEKMQ (reference sequence). Written as DNA, the CDR3 is TGTGCCAGCAGCTTAAATCGGGGGGGGAGGATTGGAGAGACCCAGTACTTC. As protein: CASSLNRGGRIGETQYF.

V usage is TRBV19 and J usage is TRBJ2-5; 15 bases match TRBD2. The CDR3 length is 17 residues. Germline V gene data show CDR1 as LNHDA and CDR2 as SQIVND (reference sequence). J lost 2 bases, V lost 4 bases, and 5 bases had no gene match. CDR3 sequence: CASSRGLAGGGQETQYF. The CDR3 region has the DNA TGTGCCAGTAGTAGGGGACTAGCGGGAGGAGGGCAAGAGACCCAGTACTTC.

The chain joins TRBV27 to TRBJ1-2, with 10 bases identical to TRBD1. The ends lost 6 bases at V and 4 bases at J; junction bases unmatched: 11. Germline CDR1 reads MNHEY; CDR2 reads SMNVEV (reference sequence). The CDR3 sequence is 16 residues long. CDR3 nucleotide sequence: TGTGCCAGCAGGCCATCCACGGGACAGGGGTCCTATGGCTACACCTTC. Amino acids: CASRPSTGQGSYGYTF.

This clone was observed a single time. The rearrangement links TRBV2 to TRBJ1-2, with D hard to call. The CDR3 loop spans 13 amino acids. Looked up from germline, CDR1 is SNHLY and CDR2 is FYNNEI. Trimming cost V 2 bases and J 7 bases, with 11 bases left between them. This chain's CDR3 is CASSENRNLGYTF. CDR3 bases: TGTGCCAGCAGTGAAAACAGAAACCTTGGCTACACCTTC.

The genes are TRBV5-1 and TRBJ2-3, with D possibly being TRBD1 (6 bases). V was clipped by 5 bases and J by 2 bases, with 12 bases between them. The CDR3 spans 14 residues. Looked up from germline, CDR1 is SGHRS and CDR2 is YFSETQ. The DNA for the CDR3 is TGCGCCAGCAGGAGGCAGGGGTACACAGATACGCAGTATTTT. The encoded protein is CASRRQGYTDTQYF.